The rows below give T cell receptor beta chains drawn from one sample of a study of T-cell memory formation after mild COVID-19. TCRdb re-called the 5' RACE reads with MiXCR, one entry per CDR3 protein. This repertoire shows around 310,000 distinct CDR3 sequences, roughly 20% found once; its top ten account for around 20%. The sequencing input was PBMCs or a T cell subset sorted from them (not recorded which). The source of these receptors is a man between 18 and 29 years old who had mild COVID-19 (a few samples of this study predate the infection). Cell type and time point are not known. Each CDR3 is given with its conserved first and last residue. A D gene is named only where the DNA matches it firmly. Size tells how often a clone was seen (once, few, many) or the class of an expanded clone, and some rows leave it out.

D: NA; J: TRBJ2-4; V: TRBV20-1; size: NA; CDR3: CSARGQARARSPEAKNIQYF; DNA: TGCAGTGCTAGAGGACAGGCGAGGGCCCGTAGCCCAGAGGCCAAAAACATTCAGTACTTC
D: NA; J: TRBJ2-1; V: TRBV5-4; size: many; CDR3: CASSPRQHHSYNEQFF; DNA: TGTGCCAGCAGCCCGAGACAGCACCACTCCTACAATGAGCAGTTCTTC
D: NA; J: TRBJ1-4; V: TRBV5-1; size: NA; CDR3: CASSFRVDEKLFF; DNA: TGCGCCAGCAGCTTCAGGGTTGATGAAAAACTGTTTTTT
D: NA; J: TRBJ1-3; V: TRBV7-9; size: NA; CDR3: CASRLDSRVGNTIYF; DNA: TGTGCCAGCAGATTGGACAGTCGAGTCGGGAACACCATATATTTT
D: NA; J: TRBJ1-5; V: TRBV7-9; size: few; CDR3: CASSVTGDQPQHF; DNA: TGTGCCAGCAGCGTGACAGGTGACCAGCCCCAGCATTTT
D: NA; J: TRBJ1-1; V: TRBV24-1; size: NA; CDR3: CATSDLSETEAFF; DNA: TGTGCCACCAGTGATTTGAGTGAAACTGAAGCTTTCTTT
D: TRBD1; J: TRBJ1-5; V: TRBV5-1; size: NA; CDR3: CASRTGTGVNQPQHF; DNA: TGCGCCAGCAGGACCGGGACAGGGGTCAATCAGCCCCAGCATTTT
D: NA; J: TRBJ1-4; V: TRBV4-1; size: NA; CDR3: CASSQAELKLFF; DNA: TGCGCCAGCAGCCAAGCCGAATTAAAACTGTTTTTT
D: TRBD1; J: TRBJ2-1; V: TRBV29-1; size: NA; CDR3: CSALTGSSYNEQFF; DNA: TGCAGCGCCCTGACAGGGAGCTCCTACAATGAGCAGTTCTTC
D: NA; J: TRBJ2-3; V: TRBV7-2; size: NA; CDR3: CASSLAGTHSTDTQYF; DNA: TGTGCCAGCAGCTTGGCCGGGACTCACTCCACAGATACGCAGTATTTT
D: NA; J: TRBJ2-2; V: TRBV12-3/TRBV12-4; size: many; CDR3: CASTPSRRAGELFF; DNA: TGTGCCAGCACCCCGAGCAGGAGGGCCGGGGAGCTGTTTTTT
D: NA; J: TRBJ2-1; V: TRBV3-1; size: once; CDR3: CASSSPNEQFF; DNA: TGTGCCAGCTCGTCCCCCAATGAGCAGTTCTTC
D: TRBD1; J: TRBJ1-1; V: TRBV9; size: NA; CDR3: CASSADRDVTEAFF; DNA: TGTGCCAGCAGCGCTGACAGGGATGTCACTGAAGCTTTCTTT
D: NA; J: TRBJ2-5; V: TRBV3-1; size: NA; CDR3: CASSYGIQETQYF; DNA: TGTGCCAGCAGCTATGGTATTCAAGAGACCCAGTACTTC
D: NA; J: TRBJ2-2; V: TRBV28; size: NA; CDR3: CASSAGSGELFF; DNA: TGTGCCAGCAGTGCAGGGTCCGGGGAGCTGTTTTTT
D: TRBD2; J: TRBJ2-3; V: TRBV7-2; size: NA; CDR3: CASSWTSGGTGSDTQYF; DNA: TGTGCCAGCAGCTGGACTAGCGGGGGGACCGGGTCAGATACGCAGTATTTT
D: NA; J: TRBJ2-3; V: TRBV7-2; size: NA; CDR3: CASSFRGQADTQYF; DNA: TGTGCCAGCAGCTTTAGGGGTCAGGCAGATACGCAGTATTTT
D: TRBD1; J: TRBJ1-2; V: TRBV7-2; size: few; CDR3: CASSLDRGQANYGYTF; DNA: TGTGCCAGCAGCTTAGACAGGGGGCAGGCTAACTATGGCTACACCTTC
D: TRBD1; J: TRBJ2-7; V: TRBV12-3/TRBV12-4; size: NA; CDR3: CASSKDRGIYEQYF; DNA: TGTGCCAGCAGCAAGGACAGGGGGATATACGAGCAGTACTTC
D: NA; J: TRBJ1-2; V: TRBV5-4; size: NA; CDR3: CASSLQGWGSDGYTF; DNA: TGTGCCAGCAGCTTGCAGGGGTGGGGAAGCGATGGCTACACCTTC
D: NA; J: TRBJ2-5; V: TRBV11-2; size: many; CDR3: CASSKKTGTGATETQYF; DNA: TGTGCCAGCAGCAAAAAAACCGGGACGGGGGCGACGGAGACCCAGTACTTC
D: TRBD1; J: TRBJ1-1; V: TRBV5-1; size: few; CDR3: CASSSGTGTEAFF; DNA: TGCGCCAGCAGCTCCGGGACAGGAACTGAAGCTTTCTTT
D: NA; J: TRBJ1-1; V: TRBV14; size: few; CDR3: CASSLWGSNTEAFF; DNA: TGTGCCAGCAGCCTTTGGGGCAGTAACACTGAAGCTTTCTTT
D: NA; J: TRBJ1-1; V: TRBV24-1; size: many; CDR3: CATSDRTEAFF; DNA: TGTGCCACCAGTGATCGGACTGAAGCTTTCTTT
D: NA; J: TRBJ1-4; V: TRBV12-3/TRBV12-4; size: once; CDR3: CASSRQPGGPGEKLFF; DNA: TGTGCCAGCAGTAGACAGCCTGGGGGGCCAGGGGAAAAACTGTTTTTT
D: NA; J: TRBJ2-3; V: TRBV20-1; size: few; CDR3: CSAAAGATDTQYF; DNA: TGCAGTGCTGCCGCGGGGGCCACAGATACGCAGTATTTT
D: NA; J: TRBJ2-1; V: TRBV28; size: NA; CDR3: CATEPGPAALLDEQFF; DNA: TGTGCCACAGAACCTGGACCCGCGGCCTTATTAGATGAGCAGTTCTTC
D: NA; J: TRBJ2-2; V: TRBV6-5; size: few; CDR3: CASSPLRPGELFF; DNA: TGTGCCAGCAGTCCCCTCCGGCCCGGGGAGCTGTTTTTT
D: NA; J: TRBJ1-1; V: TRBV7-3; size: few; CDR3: CASSPGSNTEAFF; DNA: TGTGCCAGCAGCCCTGGATCGAACACTGAAGCTTTCTTT
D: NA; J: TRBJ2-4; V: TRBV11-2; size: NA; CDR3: CASGQLAKNIQYF; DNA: TGTGCCAGTGGACAGCTAGCCAAAAACATTCAGTACTTC
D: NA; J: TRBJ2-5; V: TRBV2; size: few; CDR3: CASSEGLRQGTQYF; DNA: TGTGCCAGCAGTGAGGGACTTCGCCAAGGGACCCAGTACTTC
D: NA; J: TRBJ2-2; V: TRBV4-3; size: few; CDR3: CASSQTYLYTGELFF; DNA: TGCGCCAGCAGCCAGACTTACCTGTACACCGGGGAGCTGTTTTTT